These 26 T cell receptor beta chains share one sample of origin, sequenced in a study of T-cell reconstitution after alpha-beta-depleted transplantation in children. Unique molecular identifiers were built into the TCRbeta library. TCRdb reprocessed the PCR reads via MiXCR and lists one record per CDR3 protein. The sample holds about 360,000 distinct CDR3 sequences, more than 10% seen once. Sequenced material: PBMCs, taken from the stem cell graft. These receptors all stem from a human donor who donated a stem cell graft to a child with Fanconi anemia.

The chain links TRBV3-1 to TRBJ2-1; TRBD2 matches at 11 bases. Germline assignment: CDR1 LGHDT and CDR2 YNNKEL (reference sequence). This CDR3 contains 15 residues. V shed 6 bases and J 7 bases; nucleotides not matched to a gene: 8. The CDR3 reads CASRVSGGAANEQFF. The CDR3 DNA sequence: TGTGCCAGCAGAGTTAGCGGGGGGGCTGCAAATGAGCAGTTCTTC.

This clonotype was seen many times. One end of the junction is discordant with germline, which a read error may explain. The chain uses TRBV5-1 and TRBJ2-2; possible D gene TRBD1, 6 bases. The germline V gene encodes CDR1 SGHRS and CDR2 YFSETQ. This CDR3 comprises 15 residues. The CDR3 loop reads CASIAGALNSGELFF. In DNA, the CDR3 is TGCGCCAGCATTGCAGGGGCCTTGAACAGCGGGGAGCTGTTTTTT.

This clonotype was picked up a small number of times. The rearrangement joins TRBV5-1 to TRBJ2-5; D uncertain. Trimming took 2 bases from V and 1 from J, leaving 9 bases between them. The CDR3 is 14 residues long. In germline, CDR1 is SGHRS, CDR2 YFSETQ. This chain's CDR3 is CASSFQGTQETQYF. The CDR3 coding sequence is TGCGCCAGCAGCTTCCAAGGAACCCAAGAGACCCAGTACTTC.

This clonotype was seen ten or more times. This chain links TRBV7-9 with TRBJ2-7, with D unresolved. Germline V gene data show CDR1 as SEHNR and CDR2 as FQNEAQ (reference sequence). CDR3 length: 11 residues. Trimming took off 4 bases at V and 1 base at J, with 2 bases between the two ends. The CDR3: CASSWSYEQYF. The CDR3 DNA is TGTGCCAGCAGCTGGTCCTACGAGCAGTACTTC. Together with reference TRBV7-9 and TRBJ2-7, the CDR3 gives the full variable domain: DTGVSQNPRHKITKRGQNVTFRCDPISEHNRLYWYRQTLGQGPEFLTYFQNEAQLEKSRLLSDRFSAERPKGSFSTLEIQRTEQGDSAMYLCASSWSYEQYFGPGTRLTVT.

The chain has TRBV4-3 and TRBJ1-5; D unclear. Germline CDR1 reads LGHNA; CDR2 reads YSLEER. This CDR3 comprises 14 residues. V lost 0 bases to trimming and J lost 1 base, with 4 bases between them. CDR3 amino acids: CASSQDHSNQPQHF. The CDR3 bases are TGCGCCAGCAGCCAAGATCACAGCAATCAGCCCCAGCATTTT.

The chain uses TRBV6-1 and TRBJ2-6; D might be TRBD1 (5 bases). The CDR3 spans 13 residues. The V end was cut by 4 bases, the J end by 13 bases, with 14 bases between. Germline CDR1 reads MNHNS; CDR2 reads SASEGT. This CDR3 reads CASSAQTASVLTF. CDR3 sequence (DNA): TGTGCCAGCAGTGCCCAGACAGCTAGTGTCCTGACTTTC.

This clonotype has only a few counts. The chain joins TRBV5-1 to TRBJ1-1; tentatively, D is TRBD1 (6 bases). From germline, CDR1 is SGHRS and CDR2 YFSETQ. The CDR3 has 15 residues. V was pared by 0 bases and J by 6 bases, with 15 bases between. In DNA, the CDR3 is TGCGCCAGCAGCTTGGCCCGGGGGCTTGGGGCTGAAGCTTTCTTT. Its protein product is CASSLARGLGAEAFF.

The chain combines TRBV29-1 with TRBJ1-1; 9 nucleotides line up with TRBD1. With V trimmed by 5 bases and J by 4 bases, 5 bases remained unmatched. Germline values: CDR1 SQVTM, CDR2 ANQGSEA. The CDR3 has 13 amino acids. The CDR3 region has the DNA TGCAGCGTTCTACGGGACAGGGTCACTGAAGCTTTCTTT. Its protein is CSVLRDRVTEAFF.

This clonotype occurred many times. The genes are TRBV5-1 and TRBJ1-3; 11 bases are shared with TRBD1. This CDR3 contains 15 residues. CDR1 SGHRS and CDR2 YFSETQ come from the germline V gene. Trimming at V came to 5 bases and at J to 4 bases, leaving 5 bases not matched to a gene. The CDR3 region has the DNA TGCGCCAGCAGGATGGACAGGGGGCCAGGAAACACCATATATTTT. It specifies CASRMDRGPGNTIYF.

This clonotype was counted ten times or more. The CDR3 DNA follows: TGCAGTGCTAGATTGGCGAATGAGCAGTTCTTC. This translates into CSARLANEQFF. This chain connects TRBV20-1 to TRBJ2-1, with D unresolved. V was trimmed by 2 bases and J by 7 bases, leaving 6 bases between them. CDR3 length equals 11 residues. Germline values: CDR1 DFQATT, CDR2 SNEGSKA (reference sequence).

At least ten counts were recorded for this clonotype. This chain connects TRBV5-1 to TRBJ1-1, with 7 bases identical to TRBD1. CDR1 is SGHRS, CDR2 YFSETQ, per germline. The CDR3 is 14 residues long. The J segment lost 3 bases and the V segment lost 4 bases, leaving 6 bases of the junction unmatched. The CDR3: CASSGGTAHTEAFF. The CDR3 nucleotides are TGCGCCAGCAGCGGCGGGACAGCCCACACTGAAGCTTTCTTT.

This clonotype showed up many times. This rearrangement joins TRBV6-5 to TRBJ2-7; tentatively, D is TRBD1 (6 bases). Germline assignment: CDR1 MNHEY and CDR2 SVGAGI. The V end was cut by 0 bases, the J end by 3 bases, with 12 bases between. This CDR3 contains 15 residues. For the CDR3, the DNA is TGTGCCAGCAGTTACTCGAATCCAGGGGACTACGAGCAGTACTTC. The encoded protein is CASSYSNPGDYEQYF.

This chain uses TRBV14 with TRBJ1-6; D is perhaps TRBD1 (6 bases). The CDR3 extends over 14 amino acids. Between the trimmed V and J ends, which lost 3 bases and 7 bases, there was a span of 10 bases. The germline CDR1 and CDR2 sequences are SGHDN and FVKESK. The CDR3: CASSHRGLNSPLHF. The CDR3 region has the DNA TGTGCCAGCAGCCACAGGGGATTGAATTCACCCCTCCACTTT. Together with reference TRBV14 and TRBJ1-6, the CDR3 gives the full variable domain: EAGVTQFPSHSVIEKGQTVTLRCDPISGHDNLYWYRRVMGKEIKFLLHFVKESKQDESGMPNNRFLAERTGGTYSTLKVQPAELEDSGVYFCASSHRGLNSPLHFGNGTRLTVT.

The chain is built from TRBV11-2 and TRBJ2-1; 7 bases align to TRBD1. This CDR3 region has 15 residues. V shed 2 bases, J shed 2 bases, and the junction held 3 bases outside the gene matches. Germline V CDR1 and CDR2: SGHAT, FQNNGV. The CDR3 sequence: CASSLLTGPYNEQFF. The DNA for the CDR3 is TGTGCCAGCAGCTTATTGACAGGGCCCTACAATGAGCAGTTCTTC.

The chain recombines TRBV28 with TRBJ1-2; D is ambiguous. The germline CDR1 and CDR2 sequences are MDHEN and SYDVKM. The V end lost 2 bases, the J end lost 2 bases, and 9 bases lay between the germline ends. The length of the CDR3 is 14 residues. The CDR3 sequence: CASSLQQPNYGYTF. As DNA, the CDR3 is TGTGCCAGCAGTTTACAACAGCCCAACTATGGCTACACCTTC.

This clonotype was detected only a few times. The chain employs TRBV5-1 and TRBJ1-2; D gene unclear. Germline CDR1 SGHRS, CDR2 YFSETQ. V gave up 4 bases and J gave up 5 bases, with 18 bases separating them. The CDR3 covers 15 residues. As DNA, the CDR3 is TGCGCCAGCAGCCAGCTTCCCGGGTGGGAGTATGGCTACACCTTC. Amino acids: CASSQLPGWEYGYTF. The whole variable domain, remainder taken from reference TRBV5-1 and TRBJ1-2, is KAGVTQTPRYLIKTRGQQVTLSCSPISGHRSVSWYQQTPGQGLQFLFEYFSETQRNKGNFPGRFSGRQFSNSRSEMNVSTLELGDSALYLCASSQLPGWEYGYTFGSGTRLTVV.

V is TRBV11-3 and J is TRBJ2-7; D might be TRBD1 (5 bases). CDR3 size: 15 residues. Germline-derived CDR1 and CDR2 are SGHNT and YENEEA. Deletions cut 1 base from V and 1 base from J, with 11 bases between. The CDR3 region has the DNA TGTGCCAGCAGCTTAGTAGGGGATCCATCCTACGAGCAGTACTTC. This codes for CASSLVGDPSYEQYF.

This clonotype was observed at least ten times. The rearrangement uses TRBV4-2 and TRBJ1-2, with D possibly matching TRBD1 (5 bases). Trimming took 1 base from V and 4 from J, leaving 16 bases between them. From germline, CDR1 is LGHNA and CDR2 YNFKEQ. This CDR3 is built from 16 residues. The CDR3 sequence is CASSQVGATVSYGYTF. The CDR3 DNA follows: TGTGCCAGCAGCCAAGTCGGGGCGACTGTGAGCTATGGCTACACCTTC.

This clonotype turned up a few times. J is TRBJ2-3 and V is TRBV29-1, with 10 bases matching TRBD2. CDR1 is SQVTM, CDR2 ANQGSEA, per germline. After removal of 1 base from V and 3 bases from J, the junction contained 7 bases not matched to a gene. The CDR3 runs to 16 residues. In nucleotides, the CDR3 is TGCAGCGTTGAAGGTCCTAGCGGGGGTTTTACAGATACGCAGTATTTT. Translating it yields CSVEGPSGGFTDTQYF.

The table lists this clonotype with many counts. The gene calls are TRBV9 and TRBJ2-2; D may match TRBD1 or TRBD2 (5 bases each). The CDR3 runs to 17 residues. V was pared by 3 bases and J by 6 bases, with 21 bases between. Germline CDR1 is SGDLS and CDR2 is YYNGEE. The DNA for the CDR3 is TGTGCCAGCAGCGCCCACCCTCCGGGACCGCGATCCGGGGAGCTGTTTTTT. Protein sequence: CASSAHPPGPRSGELFF.

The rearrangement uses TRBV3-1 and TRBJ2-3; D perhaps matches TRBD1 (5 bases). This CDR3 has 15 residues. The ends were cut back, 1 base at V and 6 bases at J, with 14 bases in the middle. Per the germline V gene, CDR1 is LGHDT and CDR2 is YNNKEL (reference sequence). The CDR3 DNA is TGTGCCAGCAGCCAAGCAGGGTCTCCGCGGGATACGCAGTATTTT. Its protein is CASSQAGSPRDTQYF.

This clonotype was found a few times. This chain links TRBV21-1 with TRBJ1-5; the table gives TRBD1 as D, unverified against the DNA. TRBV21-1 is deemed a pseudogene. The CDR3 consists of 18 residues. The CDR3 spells CASSKSDHRNGSNQPQHF. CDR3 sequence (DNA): TGTGCCAGCAGCAAATCAGATCACAGGAATGGAAGCAATCAGCCCCAGCATTTT.

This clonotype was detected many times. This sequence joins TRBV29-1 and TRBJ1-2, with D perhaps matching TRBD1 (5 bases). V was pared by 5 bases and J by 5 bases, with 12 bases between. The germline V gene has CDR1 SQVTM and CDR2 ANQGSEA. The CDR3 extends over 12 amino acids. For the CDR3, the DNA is TGCAGCGTTCTCAGGGCGGCGTATGGCTACACCTTC. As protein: CSVLRAAYGYTF.

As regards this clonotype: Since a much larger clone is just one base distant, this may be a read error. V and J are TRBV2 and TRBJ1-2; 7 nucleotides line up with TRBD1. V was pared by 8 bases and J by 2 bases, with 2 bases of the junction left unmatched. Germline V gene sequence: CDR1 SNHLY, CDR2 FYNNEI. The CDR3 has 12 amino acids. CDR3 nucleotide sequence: TGTGCCAGCGGGACAGTCAACTATGGCTACACCTTC. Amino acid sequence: CASGTVNYGYTF.

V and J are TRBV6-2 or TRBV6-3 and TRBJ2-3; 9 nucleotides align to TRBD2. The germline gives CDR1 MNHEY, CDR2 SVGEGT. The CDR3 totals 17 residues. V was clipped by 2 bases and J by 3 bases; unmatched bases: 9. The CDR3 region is CASSYRLRAGGTDTQYF. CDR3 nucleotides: TGTGCCAGCAGTTACAGGCTGAGAGCGGGGGGTACAGATACGCAGTATTTT.

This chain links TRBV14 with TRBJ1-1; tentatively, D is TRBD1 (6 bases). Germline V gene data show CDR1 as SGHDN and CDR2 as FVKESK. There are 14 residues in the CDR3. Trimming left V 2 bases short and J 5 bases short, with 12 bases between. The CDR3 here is CASSQLGQGTEAFF. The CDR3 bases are TGTGCCAGCAGCCAATTAGGGCAGGGGACTGAAGCTTTCTTT.